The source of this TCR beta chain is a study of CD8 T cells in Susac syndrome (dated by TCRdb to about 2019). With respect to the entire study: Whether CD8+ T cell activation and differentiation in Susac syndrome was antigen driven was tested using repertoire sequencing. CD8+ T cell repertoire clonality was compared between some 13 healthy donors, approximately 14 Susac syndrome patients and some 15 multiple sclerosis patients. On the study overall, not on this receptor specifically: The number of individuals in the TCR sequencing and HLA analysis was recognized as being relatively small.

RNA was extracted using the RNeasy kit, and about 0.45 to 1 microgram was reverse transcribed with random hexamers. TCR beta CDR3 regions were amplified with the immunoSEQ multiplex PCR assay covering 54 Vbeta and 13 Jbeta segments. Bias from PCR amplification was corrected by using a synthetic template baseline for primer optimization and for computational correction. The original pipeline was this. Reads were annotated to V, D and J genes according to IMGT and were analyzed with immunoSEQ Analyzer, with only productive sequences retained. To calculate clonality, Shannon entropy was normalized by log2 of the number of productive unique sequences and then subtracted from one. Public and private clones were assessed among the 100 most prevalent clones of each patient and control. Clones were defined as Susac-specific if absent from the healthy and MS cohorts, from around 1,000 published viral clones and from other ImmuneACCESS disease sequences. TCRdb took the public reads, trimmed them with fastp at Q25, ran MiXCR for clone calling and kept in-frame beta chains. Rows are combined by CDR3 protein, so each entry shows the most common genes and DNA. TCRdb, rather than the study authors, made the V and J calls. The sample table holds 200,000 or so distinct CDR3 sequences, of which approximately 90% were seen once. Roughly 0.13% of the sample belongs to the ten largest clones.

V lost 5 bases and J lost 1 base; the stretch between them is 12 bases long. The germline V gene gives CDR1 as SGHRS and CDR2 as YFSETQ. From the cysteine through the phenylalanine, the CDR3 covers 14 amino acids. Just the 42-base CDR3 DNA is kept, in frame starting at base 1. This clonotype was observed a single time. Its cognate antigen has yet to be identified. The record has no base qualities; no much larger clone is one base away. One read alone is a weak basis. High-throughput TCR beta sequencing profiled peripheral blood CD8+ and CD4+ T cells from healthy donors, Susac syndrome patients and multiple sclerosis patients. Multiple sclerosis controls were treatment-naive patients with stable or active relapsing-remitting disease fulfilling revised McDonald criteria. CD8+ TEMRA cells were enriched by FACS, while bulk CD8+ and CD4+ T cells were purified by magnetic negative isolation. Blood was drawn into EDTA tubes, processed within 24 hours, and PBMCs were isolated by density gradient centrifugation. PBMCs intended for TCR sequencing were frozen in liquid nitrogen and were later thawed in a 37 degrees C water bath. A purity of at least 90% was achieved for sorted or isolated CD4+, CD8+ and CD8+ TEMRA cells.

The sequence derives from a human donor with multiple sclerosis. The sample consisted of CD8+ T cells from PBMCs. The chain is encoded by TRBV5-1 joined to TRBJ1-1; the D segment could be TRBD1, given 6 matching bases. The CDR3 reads CASRQGGSNTEAFF. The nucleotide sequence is TGCGCCAGCAGACAGGGAGGATCGAACACTGAAGCTTTCTTT.